The clone carrying this T cell receptor beta chain was detected only a few times. Its target is not known. The data stem from a study of post-analysis software for immune sequencing data. Findings and limits, study-wide: For normalized Chao1 diversity, multiple sclerosis patients scored significantly lower than controls did. Patients had higher frequencies than controls of five or six TRBV segments, including TRBV5-6, TRBV5-1 and TRBV20-1. Batch-mates among the samples co-clustered strongly by F measure.

The TCR beta cDNA libraries contained unique molecular identifiers. Input amounts of roughly 0.85 to 10 million T cells were used. These gave around 500,000 cDNA molecules, so each molecule approximated one T cell. MiXCR, applied by TCRdb to the PCR reads, yields one record per CDR3 protein. This table holds approximately 630,000 distinct CDR3 sequences, 59% found once. The V gene's germline CDR1 is ENHRY and CDR2 SYGVKD. J was trimmed by 2 bases and V by 8 bases; bases with no gene match: 11. This CDR3 region has 18 residues. The chain couples TRBV10-3 to TRBJ2-3; TRBD2 aligns across 15 bases. Sequencing was performed on blood. This clonotype originated in a girl aged 2-10 years with multiple sclerosis. The CDR3 coding sequence is TGTGCCATCGGAGGACTAGCGGGGGGGCCCCGCTCCACAGATACGCAGTATTTT. It translates to CAIGGLAGGPRSTDTQYF.